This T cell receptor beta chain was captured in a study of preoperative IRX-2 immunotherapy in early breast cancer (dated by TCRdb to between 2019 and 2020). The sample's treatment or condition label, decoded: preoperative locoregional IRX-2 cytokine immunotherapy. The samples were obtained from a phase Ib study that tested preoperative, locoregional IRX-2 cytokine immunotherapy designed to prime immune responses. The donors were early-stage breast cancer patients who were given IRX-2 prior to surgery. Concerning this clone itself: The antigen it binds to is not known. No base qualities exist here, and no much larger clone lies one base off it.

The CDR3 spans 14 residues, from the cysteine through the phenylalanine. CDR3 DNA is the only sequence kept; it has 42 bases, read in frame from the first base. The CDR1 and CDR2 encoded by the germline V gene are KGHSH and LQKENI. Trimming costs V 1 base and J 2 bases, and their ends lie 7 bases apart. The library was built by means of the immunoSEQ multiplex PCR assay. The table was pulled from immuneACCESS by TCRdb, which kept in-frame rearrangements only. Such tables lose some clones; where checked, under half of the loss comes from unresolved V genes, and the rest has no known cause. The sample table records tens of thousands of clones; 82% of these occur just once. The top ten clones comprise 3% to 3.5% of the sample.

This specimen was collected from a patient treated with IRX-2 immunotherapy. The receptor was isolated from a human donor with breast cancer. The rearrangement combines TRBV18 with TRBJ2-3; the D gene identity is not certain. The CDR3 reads CASSPQTNTDTQYF. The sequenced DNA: TGTGCCAGCTCACCACAAACCAACACAGATACGCAGTATTTT.